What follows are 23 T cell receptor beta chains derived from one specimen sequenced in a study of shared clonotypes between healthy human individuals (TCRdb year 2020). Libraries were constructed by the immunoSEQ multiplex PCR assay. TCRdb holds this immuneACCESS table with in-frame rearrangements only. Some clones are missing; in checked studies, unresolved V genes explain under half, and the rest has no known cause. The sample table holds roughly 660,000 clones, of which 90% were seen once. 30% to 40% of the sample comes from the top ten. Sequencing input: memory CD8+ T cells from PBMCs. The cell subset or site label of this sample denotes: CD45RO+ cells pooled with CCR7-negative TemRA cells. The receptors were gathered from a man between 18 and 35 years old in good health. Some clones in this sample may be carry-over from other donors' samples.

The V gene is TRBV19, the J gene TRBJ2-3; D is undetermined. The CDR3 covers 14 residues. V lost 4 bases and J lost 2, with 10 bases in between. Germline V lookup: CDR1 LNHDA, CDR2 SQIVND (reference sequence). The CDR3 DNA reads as TGTGCCAGTAGTACCTCTGGGCTCACAGATACGCAGTATTTT. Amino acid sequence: CASSTSGLTDTQYF. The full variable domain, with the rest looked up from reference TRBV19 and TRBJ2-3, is DGGITQSPKYLFRKEGQNVTLSCEQNLNHDAMYWYRQDPGQGLRLIYYSQIVNDFQKGDIAEGYSVSREKKESFPLTVTSAQKNPTAFYLCASSTSGLTDTQYFGPGTRLTVL.

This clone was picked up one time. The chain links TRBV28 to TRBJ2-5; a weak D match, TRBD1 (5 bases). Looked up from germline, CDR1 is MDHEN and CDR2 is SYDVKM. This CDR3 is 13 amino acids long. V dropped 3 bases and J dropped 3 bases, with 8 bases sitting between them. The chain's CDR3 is CASSFYRKETQYF. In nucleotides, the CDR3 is TGTGCCAGCAGTTTCTACAGGAAAGAGACCCAGTACTTC. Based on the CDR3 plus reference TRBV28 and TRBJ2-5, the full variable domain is DVKVTQSSRYLVKRTGEKVFLECVQDMDHENMFWYRQDPGLGLRLIYFSYDVKMKEKGDIPEGYSVSREKKERFSLILESASTNQTSMYLCASSFYRKETQYFGPGTRLLVL.

The CDR3 reads CASRPGDHSNQPQHF. Written as DNA, the CDR3 is TGTGCCAGCCGGCCGGGAGACCATAGCAATCAGCCCCAGCATTTT. The chain joins TRBV6-1 to TRBJ1-5; D not certain. The V gene lost 8 bases and the J gene lost 0 bases, with 14 bases spanning the gap. Germline V gene sequence: CDR1 MNHNS, CDR2 SASEGT. This CDR3 is 15 amino acids long.

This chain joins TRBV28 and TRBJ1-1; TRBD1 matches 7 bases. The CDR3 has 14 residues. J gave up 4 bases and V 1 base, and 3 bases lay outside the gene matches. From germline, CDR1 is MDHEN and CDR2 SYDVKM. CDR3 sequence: CASSLLSGGTEAFF. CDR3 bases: TGTGCCAGCAGTTTATTATCAGGGGGCACTGAAGCTTTCTTT.

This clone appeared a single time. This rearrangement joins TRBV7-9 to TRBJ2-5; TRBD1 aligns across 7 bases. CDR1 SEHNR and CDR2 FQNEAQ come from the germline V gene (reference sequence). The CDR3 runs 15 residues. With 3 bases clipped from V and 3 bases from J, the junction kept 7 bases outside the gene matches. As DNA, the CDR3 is TGTGCCAGCAGCTTCTCGGACAGGTATGAAGAGACCCAGTACTTC. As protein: CASSFSDRYEETQYF.

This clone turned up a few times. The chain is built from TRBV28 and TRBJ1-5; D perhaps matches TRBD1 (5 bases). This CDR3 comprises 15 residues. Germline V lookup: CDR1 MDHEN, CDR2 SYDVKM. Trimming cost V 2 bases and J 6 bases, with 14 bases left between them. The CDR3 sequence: CASSLKDSLGQPQHF. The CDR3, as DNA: TGTGCCAGCAGTTTAAAAGACAGTCTAGGTCAGCCCCAGCATTTT. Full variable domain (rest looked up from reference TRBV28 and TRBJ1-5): DVKVTQSSRYLVKRTGEKVFLECVQDMDHENMFWYRQDPGLGLRLIYFSYDVKMKEKGDIPEGYSVSREKKERFSLILESASTNQTSMYLCASSLKDSLGQPQHFGDGTRLSIL.

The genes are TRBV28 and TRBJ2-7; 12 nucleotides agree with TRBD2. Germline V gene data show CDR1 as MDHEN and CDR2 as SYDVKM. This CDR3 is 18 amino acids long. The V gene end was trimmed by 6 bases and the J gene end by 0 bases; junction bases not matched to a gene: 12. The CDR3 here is CASSQLRTSGNHSYEQYF. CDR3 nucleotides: TGTGCCAGCAGCCAACTCCGGACTAGCGGGAATCACTCCTACGAGCAGTACTTC.

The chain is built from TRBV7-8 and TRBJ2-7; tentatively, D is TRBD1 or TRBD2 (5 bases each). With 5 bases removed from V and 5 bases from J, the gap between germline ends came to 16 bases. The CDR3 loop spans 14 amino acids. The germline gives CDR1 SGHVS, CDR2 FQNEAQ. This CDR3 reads CASSEQGRTHEQYF. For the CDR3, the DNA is TGTGCCAGCAGCGAGCAGGGACGGACCCACGAGCAGTACTTC.

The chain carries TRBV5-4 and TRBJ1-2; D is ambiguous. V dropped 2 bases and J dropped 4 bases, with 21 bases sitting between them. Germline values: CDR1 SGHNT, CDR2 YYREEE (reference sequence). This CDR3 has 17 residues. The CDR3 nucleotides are TGTGCCAGCAGCTTAAAACCCCCCCCGGGCATTTTCTATGGCTACACCTTC. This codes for CASSLKPPPGIFYGYTF.

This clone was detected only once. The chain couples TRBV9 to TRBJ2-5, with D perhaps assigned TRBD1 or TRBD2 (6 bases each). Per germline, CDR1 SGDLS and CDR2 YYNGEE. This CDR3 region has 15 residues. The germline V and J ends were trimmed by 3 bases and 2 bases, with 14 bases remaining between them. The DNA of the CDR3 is TGTGCCAGCAGCGAGTCGGGGGCACCTCAAGAGACCCAGTACTTC. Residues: CASSESGAPQETQYF.

The CDR3 sequence is CASSLSWPGQPGYGYTF. The CDR3 DNA reads TGTGCCAGCAGTTTATCGTGGCCGGGACAGCCGGGCTATGGCTACACCTTC. The rearrangement links TRBV27 to TRBJ1-2; 7 bases agree with TRBD1. With V trimmed by 0 bases and J by 4 bases, 11 bases remained unmatched. Germline lookup yields CDR1 MNHEY and CDR2 SMNVEV (reference sequence). This CDR3 has 17 amino acids.

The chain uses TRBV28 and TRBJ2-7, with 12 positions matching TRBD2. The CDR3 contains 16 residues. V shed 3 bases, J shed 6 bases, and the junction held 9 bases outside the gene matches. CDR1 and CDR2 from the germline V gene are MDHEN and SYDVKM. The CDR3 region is CASSFRLAGVAGEQYF. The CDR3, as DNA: TGTGCCAGCAGTTTTAGACTAGCGGGAGTAGCAGGCGAGCAGTACTTC.

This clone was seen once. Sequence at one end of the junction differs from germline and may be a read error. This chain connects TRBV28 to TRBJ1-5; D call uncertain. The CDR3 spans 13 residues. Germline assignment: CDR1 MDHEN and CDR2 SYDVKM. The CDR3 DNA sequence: TGTGCCAGCAGTTTAAGTAGGAATCGGCCCCAGCATTTT. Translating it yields CASSLSRNRPQHF.

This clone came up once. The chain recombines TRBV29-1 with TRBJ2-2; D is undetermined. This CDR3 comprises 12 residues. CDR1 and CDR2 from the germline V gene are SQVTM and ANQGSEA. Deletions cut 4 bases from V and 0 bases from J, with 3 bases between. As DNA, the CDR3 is TGCAGCGTTGTACCGAACACCGGGGAGCTGTTTTTT. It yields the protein CSVVPNTGELFF.

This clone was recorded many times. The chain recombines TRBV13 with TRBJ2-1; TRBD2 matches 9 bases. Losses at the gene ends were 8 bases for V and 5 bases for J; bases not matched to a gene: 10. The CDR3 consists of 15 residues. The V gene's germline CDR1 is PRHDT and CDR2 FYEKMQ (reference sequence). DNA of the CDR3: TGTGCCAGCCGAAAGGTGCGGGAGGGCCACAATGAGCAGTTCTTC. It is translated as CASRKVREGHNEQFF. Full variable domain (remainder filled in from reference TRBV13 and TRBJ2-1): AAGVIQSPRHLIKEKRETATLKCYPIPRHDTVYWYQQGPGQDPQFLISFYEKMQSDKGSIPDRFSAQQFSDYHSELNMSSLELGDSALYFCASRKVREGHNEQFFGPGTRLTVL.

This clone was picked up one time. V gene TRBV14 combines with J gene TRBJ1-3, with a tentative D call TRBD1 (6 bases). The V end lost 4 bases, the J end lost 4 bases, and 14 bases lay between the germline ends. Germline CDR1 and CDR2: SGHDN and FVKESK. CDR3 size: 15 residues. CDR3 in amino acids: CASSPYRDGGNTIYF. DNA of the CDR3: TGTGCCAGCAGCCCTTACAGGGATGGGGGAAACACCATATATTTT.

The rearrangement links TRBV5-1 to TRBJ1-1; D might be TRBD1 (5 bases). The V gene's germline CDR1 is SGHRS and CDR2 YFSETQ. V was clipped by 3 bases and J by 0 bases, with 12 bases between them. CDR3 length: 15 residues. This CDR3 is CASSSSQAMNTEAFF. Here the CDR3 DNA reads TGCGCCAGCAGCTCCTCACAGGCCATGAACACTGAAGCTTTCTTT.

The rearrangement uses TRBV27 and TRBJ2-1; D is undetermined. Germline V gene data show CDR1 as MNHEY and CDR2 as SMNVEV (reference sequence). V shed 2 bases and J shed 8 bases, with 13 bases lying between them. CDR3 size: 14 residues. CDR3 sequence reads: CASSLARFGDEQFF. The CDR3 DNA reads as TGTGCCAGCAGTTTAGCCAGGTTTGGGGATGAGCAGTTCTTC.

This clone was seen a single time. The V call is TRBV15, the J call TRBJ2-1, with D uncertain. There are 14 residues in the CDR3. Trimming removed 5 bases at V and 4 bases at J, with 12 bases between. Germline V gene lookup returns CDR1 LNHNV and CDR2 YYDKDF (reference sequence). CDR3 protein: CATSPGWEYNEQFF. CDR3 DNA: TGTGCCACCAGCCCAGGATGGGAATACAATGAGCAGTTCTTC. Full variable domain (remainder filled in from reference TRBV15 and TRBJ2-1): DAMVIQNPRYQVTQFGKPVTLSCSQTLNHNVMYWYQQKSSQAPKLLFHYYDKDFNNEADTPDNFQSRRPNTSFCFLDIRSPGLGDTAMYLCATSPGWEYNEQFFGPGTRLTVL.

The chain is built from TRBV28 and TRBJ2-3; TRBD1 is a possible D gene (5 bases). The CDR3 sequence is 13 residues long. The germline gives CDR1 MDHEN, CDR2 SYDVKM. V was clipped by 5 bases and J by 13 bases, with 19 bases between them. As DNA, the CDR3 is TGTGCCAGCAGTGGATGGGAAGGGGTAGGCGAGTATTTT. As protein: CASSGWEGVGEYF. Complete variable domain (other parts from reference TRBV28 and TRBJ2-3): DVKVTQSSRYLVKRTGEKVFLECVQDMDHENMFWYRQDPGLGLRLIYFSYDVKMKEKGDIPEGYSVSREKKERFSLILESASTNQTSMYLCASSGWEGVGEYFGPGTRLTVL.

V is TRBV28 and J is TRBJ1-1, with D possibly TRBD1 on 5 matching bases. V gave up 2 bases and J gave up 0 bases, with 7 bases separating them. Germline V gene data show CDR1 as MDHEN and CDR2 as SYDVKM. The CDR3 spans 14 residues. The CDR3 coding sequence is TGTGCCAGCAGTTTAGAGGGGCTGAACACTGAAGCTTTCTTT. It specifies CASSLEGLNTEAFF. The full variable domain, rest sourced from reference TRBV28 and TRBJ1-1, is DVKVTQSSRYLVKRTGEKVFLECVQDMDHENMFWYRQDPGLGLRLIYFSYDVKMKEKGDIPEGYSVSREKKERFSLILESASTNQTSMYLCASSLEGLNTEAFFGQGTRLTVV.

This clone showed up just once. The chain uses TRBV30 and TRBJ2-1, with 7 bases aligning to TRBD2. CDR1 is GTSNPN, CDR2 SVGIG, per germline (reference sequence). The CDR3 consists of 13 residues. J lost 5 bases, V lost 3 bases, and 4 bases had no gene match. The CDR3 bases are TGTGCCTGGAGCCTAGCGGCCCACAATGAGCAGTTCTTC. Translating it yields CAWSLAAHNEQFF. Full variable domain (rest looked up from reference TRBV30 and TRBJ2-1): SQTIHQWPATLVQPVGSPLSLECTVEGTSNPNLYWYRQAAGRGLQLLFYSVGIGQISSEVPQNLSASRPQDRQFILSSKKLLLSDSGFYLCAWSLAAHNEQFFGPGTRLTVL.

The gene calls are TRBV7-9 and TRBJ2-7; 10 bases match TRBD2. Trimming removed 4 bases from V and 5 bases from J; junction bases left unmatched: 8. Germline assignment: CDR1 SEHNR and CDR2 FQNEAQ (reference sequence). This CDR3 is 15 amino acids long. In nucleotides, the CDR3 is TGTGCCAGCAGCTGGGCCGGACTAGCGGCCAACGAGCAGTACTTC. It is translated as CASSWAGLAANEQYF.